This TCR beta chain was captured in a study of cytomegalovirus exposure and HLA in healthy donors. The germline V gene has CDR1 MNHEY and CDR2 SMNVEV (reference sequence). V shed 5 bases and J 1 base; nucleotides not matched to a gene: 4. There are 16 residues in the CDR3. With 60 Vbeta and 13 Jbeta primers, the PCR was carried out. Generated by immunoSEQ multiplex PCR, the TCRdb table keeps only in-frame clones and is missing some. Its table lists some 200,000 clones. Note on this clone: Its antigen is unidentified.

Study-level findings and limits: A missense DCLRE1C variant was associated with V- and J-gene trimming of TCR beta chains in a later analysis, and an independent cohort replicated the association.

The V and J genes are TRBV27 and TRBJ2-5; 13 nucleotides match TRBD2. Material: PBMCs. The sequence came from a woman younger than 30 in good health and CMV-seropositive. CDR3 in DNA: TGTGCCAGCAGTGAGGGACTAGCGGGACTCCAAGAGACCCAGTACTTC. It codes for CASSEGLAGLQETQYF.